This TCR beta chain was captured by sequencing in a study of a mutant IDH1 vaccine in newly diagnosed glioma. Study summary: Mean patient age was about 40 years; around 60% were male and about 40% female. The study, taken as a whole, reports: Immune responses induced by the vaccine were seen in 80% to 95% of patients, spanning multiple MHC alleles. Pseudoprogression seemingly bore no relation to changes in top peripheral T cell clonotypes.

On this clone: Its target is not known.

The CDR3 spans 15 residues. The trim removed 7 bases at V and 8 bases at J, leaving 10 bases unmatched. Looked up from germline, CDR1 is SGDLS and CDR2 is YYNGEE. Time point described: week 5, during vaccination. Every vaccination contained 300 ug of the mutant IDH1 20-mer peptide and was paired with topical imiquimod. TCRdb's copy holds only in-frame clones and misses some; the assay was immunoSEQ multiplex PCR. The profile shows 52,000 or so clones, less than 85% of them singletons. The sample here was PBMCs, taken from a glioma patient whose treatment included an IDH1 peptide vaccine. The receptor was derived from a woman younger than 30 with glioma. Some clones in this sample may be carry-over from other donors' samples. This chain connects TRBV9 to TRBJ2-1; TRBD2 agrees at 12 bases. CDR3 DNA: TGTGCCAGCGGAACTAGCGGGGGGATGAGTTATGAGCAGTTCTTC. Protein: CASGTSGGMSYEQFF.